The 16 T cell receptor beta chains reported below all come from one sample, sequenced in a study of HIV-infected patients and healthy controls. TCRdb re-called the 5' RACE reads through MiXCR, storing one row per CDR3 protein. Here the sample spans 15,000 to 20,000 distinct CDR3 sequences, approximately 19% being singletons. Sequencing was done on a sample of CD8+ T cells from blood. These receptors all stem from a human donor in good health.

This clonotype was seen ten or more times. The rearrangement joins TRBV4-1 to TRBJ2-1; the match to TRBD1 covers 8 bases. V trimming: 1 base; J trimming: 5 bases; junction bases outside the gene matches: 4. This CDR3 spans 15 amino acids. In germline, CDR1 is MGHRA, CDR2 YSYEKL. CDR3 residues: CASSQGQGYDNEQFF. In nucleotides, the CDR3 is TGCGCCAGCAGCCAAGGACAGGGGTATGACAATGAGCAGTTCTTC.

This clonotype was detected ten times or more. The V and J genes are TRBV18 and TRBJ2-4, with a tentative D call TRBD2 (5 bases). Germline CDR1 reads KGHSH; CDR2 reads LQKENI. V lost 8 bases and J lost 2, with 22 bases in between. The CDR3 contains 17 residues. CDR3 region: CASETRDSVTSKNIQYF. The CDR3 DNA reads as TGTGCCAGCGAAACCCGGGATAGCGTTACCTCCAAAAACATTCAGTACTTC.

This clonotype has only a few counts. This chain joins TRBV7-6 and TRBJ2-1; 8 positions match TRBD1. The germline gives CDR1 SGHVS, CDR2 FNYEAQ. The V and J ends lost 5 bases and 5 bases, in that order; junction bases with no gene match: 5. This CDR3 has 14 amino acids. The CDR3 sequence is CASSQGTGDNEQFF. CDR3 DNA sequence: TGTGCCAGCAGCCAAGGGACAGGCGACAATGAGCAGTTCTTC. The full variable domain, in which reference TRBV7-6 and TRBJ2-1 provide the parts outside the CDR3, is GAGVSQSPRYKVTKRGQDVALRCDPISGHVSLYWYRQALGQGPEFLTYFNYEAQQDKSGLPNDRFSAERPEGSISTLTIQRTEQRDSAMYRCASSQGTGDNEQFFGPGTRLTVL.

The rearrangement joins TRBV7-9 to TRBJ2-7, with 7 bases lining up with TRBD1. V was pared by 1 base and J by 3 bases, with 3 bases of the junction left unmatched. The germline V gene has CDR1 SEHNR and CDR2 FQNEAQ (reference sequence). The CDR3 totals 14 residues. The CDR3 region is CASSLGAGGYEQYF. The CDR3 nucleotides read TGTGCCAGCAGCTTAGGTGCAGGGGGCTACGAGCAGTACTTC.

J is TRBJ2-5 and V is TRBV11-2; D is unclear. From germline, CDR1 is SGHAT and CDR2 FQNNGV. Trimming shortened V by 5 bases and J by 5 bases, and 15 bases separated the two germline ends. The CDR3 is made up of 14 amino acids. The CDR3 DNA reads as TGTGCCAGCAGCATGACTCACGCAGGCGAGACCCAGTACTTC. This gives the protein CASSMTHAGETQYF.

V is TRBV20-1 and J is TRBJ2-7; D call uncertain. Looked up from germline, CDR1 is DFQATT and CDR2 is SNEGSKA (reference sequence). Trimming took off 0 bases at V and 5 bases at J, with 14 bases between the two ends. The CDR3 sequence is 14 residues long. The CDR3 spells CSARDIDSINEQYF. Here the CDR3 DNA reads TGCAGTGCTAGAGATATAGACTCTATTAACGAGCAGTACTTC.

This clonotype was counted only a few times. One end of the junction varies from germline; a read error may be responsible. The chain joins TRBV5-6 to TRBJ2-7; D possibly corresponds to TRBD2 (5 bases). Germline lookup yields CDR1 SGHDT and CDR2 YYEEEE. The CDR3 is made up of 15 amino acids. CDR3 region: CASSLGTGWSFEQYF. CDR3 DNA: TGTGCCAGCAGCTTGGGTACGGGGTGGTCCTTCGAGCAGTACTTC.

The table lists this clonotype with many counts. The chain carries TRBV28 and TRBJ2-3, with D tentatively TRBD1 (8 bases). The germline CDR1 and CDR2 sequences are MDHEN and SYDVKM. The germline V and J ends were trimmed by 3 bases and 4 bases, with 17 bases remaining between them. CDR3 length: 16 amino acids. The CDR3 region is CASSFPGQGGADTQYF. The CDR3 DNA reads as TGTGCCAGCAGTTTCCCCGGACAGGGAGGGGCAGATACGCAGTATTTT. Looking up the rest from reference TRBV28 and TRBJ2-3 gives the full variable domain: DVKVTQSSRYLVKRTGEKVFLECVQDMDHENMFWYRQDPGLGLRLIYFSYDVKMKEKGDIPEGYSVSREKKERFSLILESASTNQTSMYLCASSFPGQGGADTQYFGPGTRLTVL.

This clonotype was recorded at least ten times. The rearrangement joins TRBV4-2 to TRBJ2-3, with TRBD2 matching over 8 bases. The CDR3 sequence is 14 residues long. Germline loops: CDR1 LGHNA, CDR2 YNFKEQ. The junction had 1 base not matched to a gene; V was cut back by 4 bases and J by 1 base. CDR3: CASSLLAGTDTQYF. In DNA, the CDR3 is TGTGCCAGCAGCCTACTAGCGGGCACAGATACGCAGTATTTT.

This clonotype was found many times. The J gene is TRBJ2-5, the V gene TRBV7-9; 7 bases line up with TRBD1. The CDR3 spans 16 residues. J was trimmed by 1 base and V by 4 bases; bases with no gene match: 9. Per germline, CDR1 SEHNR and CDR2 FQNEAQ (reference sequence). CDR3 loop: CASSSWGTEAQETQYF. CDR3 coding DNA: TGTGCCAGCAGCTCCTGGGGGACAGAGGCCCAAGAGACCCAGTACTTC. Filled out from reference TRBV7-9 and TRBJ2-5, the complete variable domain reads DTGVSQNPRHKITKRGQNVTFRCDPISEHNRLYWYRQTLGQGPEFLTYFQNEAQLEKSRLLSDRFSAERPKGSFSTLEIQRTEQGDSAMYLCASSSWGTEAQETQYFGPGTRLLVL.

This clonotype has more than one count but fewer than ten. The chain links TRBV9 to TRBJ2-3, with D perhaps TRBD2 (6 bases). V was clipped by 0 bases and J by 6 bases, with 14 bases between them. CDR1 SGDLS and CDR2 YYNGEE come from the germline V gene. The CDR3 runs 15 residues. The CDR3 region has the DNA TGTGCCAGCAGCGTAGGGACTACCGTCTTGGATACGCAGTATTTT. Encoded protein: CASSVGTTVLDTQYF.

The chain joins TRBV14 to TRBJ1-1; 10 bases agree with TRBD1. V lost 6 bases, J lost 3 bases, and 4 bases stayed unmatched. This CDR3 comprises 14 residues. The germline CDR1 and CDR2 sequences are SGHDN and FVKESK. CDR3 sequence reads: CASRRDRGYTEAFF. Written as DNA, the CDR3 is TGTGCCAGCAGAAGGGACAGGGGTTACACTGAAGCTTTCTTT.

The V and J genes are TRBV5-6 and TRBJ2-1; weak D call: TRBD1 (6 bases). With 3 bases removed from V and 2 bases from J, the gap between germline ends came to 15 bases. The germline V gene encodes CDR1 SGHDT and CDR2 YYEEEE. The CDR3 is 16 residues long. The CDR3 protein is CASSSDLGATYNEQFF. CDR3 bases: TGTGCCAGCAGCTCGGACCTGGGGGCCACCTACAATGAGCAGTTCTTC.

The chain joins TRBV11-2 to TRBJ2-3, with 14 bases lining up with TRBD2. In germline, CDR1 is SGHAT, CDR2 FQNNGV. Trimming cost V 4 bases and J 4 bases; bases outside gene matches: 13. The CDR3 extends over 19 amino acids. In nucleotides, the CDR3 is TGTGCCAGCAGCTCACCGGGAGGACTAGCGGGAGGAGGCGCAGATACGCAGTATTTT. This codes for CASSSPGGLAGGGADTQYF.

The chain is built from TRBV12-3 or TRBV12-4 and TRBJ1-5, with TRBD1 as a possible D gene (5 bases). The germline V and J ends were trimmed by 5 bases and 7 bases, with 18 bases remaining between them. The CDR3 covers 15 residues. The CDR3 is CASSVSTGAAQPQHF. CDR3 bases: TGTGCCAGCAGTGTATCAACAGGTGCAGCACAGCCCCAGCATTTT.

In this sample, this clonotype turned up many times. This chain links TRBV6-2 or TRBV6-3 with TRBJ2-7; tentatively, D is TRBD1 or TRBD2 (5 bases each). The CDR3 runs to 13 residues. Trimming left V 4 bases short and J 3 bases short, with 10 bases between. Germline CDR1 reads MNHEY; CDR2 reads SVGEGT. This CDR3 is CASSFGTFYEQYF. The CDR3 region has the DNA TGTGCCAGCAGTTTCGGGACGTTCTACGAGCAGTACTTC.